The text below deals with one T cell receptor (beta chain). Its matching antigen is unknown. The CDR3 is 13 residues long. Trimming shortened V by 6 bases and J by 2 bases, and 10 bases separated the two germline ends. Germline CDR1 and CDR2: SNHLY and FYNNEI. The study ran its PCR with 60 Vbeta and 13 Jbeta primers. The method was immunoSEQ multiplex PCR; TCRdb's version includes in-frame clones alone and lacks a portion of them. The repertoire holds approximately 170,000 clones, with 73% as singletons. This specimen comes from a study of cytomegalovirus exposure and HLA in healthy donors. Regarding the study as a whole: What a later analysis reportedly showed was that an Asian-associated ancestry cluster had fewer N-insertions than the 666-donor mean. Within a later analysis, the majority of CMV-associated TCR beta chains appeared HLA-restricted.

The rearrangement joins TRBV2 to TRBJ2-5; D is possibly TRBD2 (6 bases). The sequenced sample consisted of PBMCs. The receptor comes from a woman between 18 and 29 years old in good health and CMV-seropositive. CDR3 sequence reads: CASSRDFQETQYF. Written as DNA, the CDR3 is TGTGCCAGCAGCAGGGACTTTCAAGAGACCCAGTACTTC.